The 20 T cell receptor beta chains below all came from one sample that was sequenced in a study of post-analysis software for immune sequencing data. Their cognate antigens are unknown. Incorporated into the TCR beta cDNA libraries were unique molecular identifiers, which served to reduce PCR and sequencing biases. TCRdb independently ran MiXCR on the PCR reads; one entry per CDR3 protein. The sample yields a few hundred thousand distinct CDR3 sequences, 35% to 40% seen once. Study observations and caveats: Controls showed lower frequencies than patients for a few TRBV segments, and TRBV5-6, TRBV5-1 and TRBV20-1 were among these.

The sample consisted of blood. The source is a girl aged 5 to 17 with multiple sclerosis.

The CDR3 sequence: CASSPRGGASNEQFF. The CDR3 coding sequence is TGTGCCAGCAGCCCACGGGGTGGGGCGTCCAATGAGCAGTTCTTC. The J gene is TRBJ2-1, the V gene TRBV3-1, with D perhaps matching TRBD1 or TRBD2 (5 bases each). CDR1 is LGHDT and CDR2 is YNNKEL in the germline V gene (reference sequence). The CDR3 is 15 amino acids. Trimming took 4 bases from V and 6 from J, leaving 16 bases between them.

This chain uses TRBV6-5 with TRBJ2-5; TRBD2 matches 8 bases. Germline CDR1 is MNHEY and CDR2 is SVGAGI. The CDR3 runs to 15 residues. After removal of 0 bases from V and 3 bases from J, the junction contained 3 bases not matched to a gene. CDR3 DNA sequence: TGTGCCAGCAGTTACTCGACCGGGGGGGAAGAGACCCAGTACTTC. Translation: CASSYSTGGEETQYF.

The chain employs TRBV12-3 or TRBV12-4 and TRBJ1-1; no clear D. This CDR3 region has 12 residues. V lost 6 bases, J lost 6 bases, and 11 bases lay in between. CDR3 in DNA: TGTGCCAGCAGCCCAGACGTAGCTGAAGCTTTCTTT. Its translation: CASSPDVAEAFF.

This clonotype was counted many times. This rearrangement joins TRBV28 to TRBJ2-5; the match to TRBD1 covers 8 bases. The germline gives CDR1 MDHEN, CDR2 SYDVKM. This CDR3 has 15 amino acids. Germline trimming cut 1 base from V and 2 bases from J; bases unmatched to any gene: 3. In DNA form, the CDR3 reads TGTGCCAGCAGTTTATCCCGACAGGGGCAAGAGACCCAGTACTTC. Translated: CASSLSRQGQETQYF.

The V call is TRBV20-1, the J call TRBJ2-4; 7 bases agree with TRBD1. Matching the DNA end better, TRBJ2-7 makes the J call doubtful. Germline V lookup: CDR1 DFQATT, CDR2 SNEGSKA (reference sequence). The CDR3 spans 15 residues. The CDR3 reads CSARDGDRASYEQYF. Written as DNA, the CDR3 is TGCAGTGCTAGAGATGGGGACAGAGCCTCCTACGAGCAGTACTTC.

This clonotype was detected a few times. One base away lies a much larger clone, so this may be a sequencing read error. V is TRBV7-2 and J is TRBJ2-1; 8 bases are a match to TRBD2. V was clipped by 1 base and J by 7 bases; unmatched bases: 6. This CDR3 has 15 residues. In germline, CDR1 is SGHTA, CDR2 FQGNSA. CDR3 sequence reads: CTSSLVTGGGNEQFF. The CDR3 nucleotides read TGTACCAGCAGCTTAGTTACGGGAGGGGGGAATGAGCAGTTCTTC.

This clonotype occurred many times. The chain employs TRBV7-9 and TRBJ2-3; TRBD2 matches at 7 bases. The CDR3 sequence is 15 residues long. Germline V gives CDR1 SEHNR, CDR2 FQNEAQ (reference sequence). V trimming: 2 bases; J trimming: 2 bases; junction bases outside the gene matches: 4. The CDR3 DNA sequence: TGTGCCAGCAGCTTATACCTAGCGGACACAGATACGCAGTATTTT. It codes for CASSLYLADTDTQYF.

This clonotype has at least ten counts. The chain has TRBV7-2 and TRBJ1-5; D uncertain. Germline-derived CDR1 and CDR2 are SGHTA and FQGNSA. Deletions cut 5 bases from V and 0 bases from J, with 5 bases between. The CDR3 covers 13 residues. The CDR3, as DNA: TGTGCCAGCAGCGTGAATAGCAATCAGCCCCAGCATTTT. It translates to CASSVNSNQPQHF.

The chain recombines TRBV5-6 with TRBJ1-2; D ambiguous. Germline CDR1 reads SGHDT; CDR2 reads YYEEEE. Trimming cost V 4 bases and J 2 bases, with 12 bases left between them. The CDR3 runs 14 residues. The CDR3 DNA sequence: TGTGCCAGCAGCAACCGGGTTTACAACTATGGCTACACCTTC. Translating it yields CASSNRVYNYGYTF.

This clonotype has ten or more counts. This CDR3 reads CSGSPRGLMNTEAFF. Written as DNA, the CDR3 is TGCAGCGGCAGCCCCCGGGGACTCATGAACACTGAAGCTTTCTTT. J is TRBJ1-1 and V is TRBV29-1, with a tentative D call TRBD1 (5 bases). V was shortened by 7 bases and J by 0 bases, with 18 bases between the two germline ends. This CDR3 comprises 15 residues. Germline CDR1 SQVTM, CDR2 ANQGSEA.

The chain recombines TRBV28 with TRBJ1-5, with D perhaps matching TRBD1 (5 bases). The germline V and J ends were trimmed by 3 bases and 5 bases, with 17 bases remaining between them. CDR3 length equals 16 residues. Germline V gene lookup returns CDR1 MDHEN and CDR2 SYDVKM. As DNA, the CDR3 is TGTGCCAGCAGTTTGGGGCCGGGAAGGAATTATCAGCCCCAGCATTTT. Its translation: CASSLGPGRNYQPQHF.

In regard to this clonotype: This may come from a read error, since a much larger clone is one base off. J is TRBJ2-1 and V is TRBV20-1; 10 positions match TRBD2. The CDR3 extends over 15 amino acids. After removal of 5 bases from V and 4 bases from J, the junction contained 8 bases not matched to a gene. Germline CDR1 and CDR2: DFQATT and SNEGSKA (reference sequence). Here the CDR3 reads CSAGGTSVSYNEQFF. The DNA for the CDR3 is TGCAGTGCTGGTGGGACTAGCGTCAGTTACAATGAGCAGTTCTTC.

The chain uses TRBV9 and TRBJ2-3, with D possibly matching TRBD2 (5 bases). This CDR3 contains 16 residues. CDR1 and CDR2 from the germline V gene are SGDLS and YYNGEE. V gave up 4 bases and J gave up 2 bases, with 17 bases separating them. CDR3 nucleotide sequence: TGTGCCAGCAGCTCCGGGGATGGGCAGCCCACAGATACGCAGTATTTT. Translating gives CASSSGDGQPTDTQYF.

Regarding this clonotype: Possible read error: a much larger clone is one base away. The V and J genes are TRBV20-1 and TRBJ2-3; D may be TRBD2 (5 bases). Germline CDR1 is DFQATT and CDR2 is SNEGSKA (reference sequence). This CDR3 has 14 residues. The V end lost 5 bases, the J end lost 4 bases, and 16 bases lay between the germline ends. The CDR3 protein is CSALGLLHADTQYF. The CDR3 nucleotides read TGCAGTGCTCTCGGACTGTTACACGCAGATACGCAGTATTTT.

Turning to this clonotype: This may be a read error, as it is one base from a much larger clone. The chain's CDR3 is CSARRPGQSANQPQHF. In DNA form, the CDR3 reads TGCAGTGCTAGACGTCCGGGACAGAGTGCGAATCAGCCCCAGCATTTT. This chain uses TRBV20-1 with TRBJ1-5; 7 bases line up with TRBD1. Germline CDR1 is DFQATT and CDR2 is SNEGSKA (reference sequence). The trim removed 2 bases at V and 4 bases at J, leaving 11 bases unmatched. The CDR3 is made up of 16 amino acids.

This clonotype was seen many times. The chain combines TRBV24-1 with TRBJ2-1, with TRBD2 matching over 8 bases. CDR3 length: 15 residues. V lost 3 bases, J lost 5 bases, and 5 bases stayed unmatched. Germline assignment: CDR1 KGHDR and CDR2 SFDVKD. In nucleotides, the CDR3 is TGTGCCACCAGTGATAAAGCGGGGGCCGACAATGAGCAGTTCTTC. This codes for CATSDKAGADNEQFF.

This clonotype was seen repeatedly, ten times or more. The chain joins TRBV6-5 to TRBJ2-3; 7 bases line up with TRBD1. V was clipped by 0 bases and J by 3 bases; unmatched bases: 6. The CDR3 extends over 16 amino acids. Germline CDR1 MNHEY, CDR2 SVGAGI. DNA for the CDR3: TGTGCCAGCAGTTACTCGACAGGGACCCCGACAGATACGCAGTATTTT. It encodes CASSYSTGTPTDTQYF.

This clonotype has a count of ten or more. This chain joins TRBV5-1 and TRBJ2-5, with 10 bases fitting TRBD2. The CDR3 consists of 14 residues. Germline lookup yields CDR1 SGHRS and CDR2 YFSETQ. V lost 7 bases, J lost 0 bases, and 3 bases stayed unmatched. In nucleotides, the CDR3 is TGCGCCAGCTCTAGCGGGGGATACCAAGAGACCCAGTACTTC. It specifies CASSSGGYQETQYF. The variable domain in full, with the rest retrieved from reference TRBV5-1 and TRBJ2-5, is KAGVTQTPRYLIKTRGQQVTLSCSPISGHRSVSWYQQTPGQGLQFLFEYFSETQRNKGNFPGRFSGRQFSNSRSEMNVSTLELGDSALYLCASSSGGYQETQYFGPGTRLLVL.

This clonotype was counted many times. V usage is TRBV4-2 and J usage is TRBJ2-3; 9 bases line up with TRBD1. J was trimmed by 5 bases and V by 8 bases; bases with no gene match: 14. There are 16 residues in the CDR3. CDR1 is LGHNA and CDR2 is YNFKEQ in the germline V gene. CDR3 sequence reads: CASAPLTGGVGDTQYF. CDR3 bases: TGTGCCAGCGCGCCTTTGACAGGGGGAGTGGGAGATACGCAGTATTTT.

There are many counts of this clonotype. The rearrangement uses TRBV20-1 and TRBJ2-3; D remains unclear. The CDR3 consists of 16 residues. V was trimmed by 0 bases and J by 1 base, leaving 14 bases between them. Germline CDR1 DFQATT, CDR2 SNEGSKA (reference sequence). The CDR3 nucleotides are TGCAGTGCTAGAGAGAAGCGCGCTCTGGGCACAGATACGCAGTATTTT. Its translation: CSAREKRALGTDTQYF.